The source of this T cell receptor beta chain is a study of blood T cell repertoires in COVID-19. Per the original methods: Amplifying reference gene primers gave estimates of nucleated cell counts. Assay used: immunoSEQ multiplex PCR; TCRdb lists only in-frame clones, some missing. That table is the source of V, J and clone size, and D and trimming were worked out from the DNA. The sample lists approximately 100,000 clones; 87% were seen once. The CDR3 runs to 13 residues. Per the germline V gene, CDR1 is LGHNT and CDR2 is FRNRAP. V shed 6 bases and J 1 base; nucleotides not matched to a gene: 1. The material sequenced was peripheral blood. The sequence was obtained from a man over 45 in a cohort sampled during active COVID-19. The V and J genes are TRBV12-5 and TRBJ2-3, with 7 bases identical to TRBD2. The CDR3 nucleotides are TGTGCTAGTGGGAGCGGGGGCACAGATACGCAGTATTTT. It specifies CASGSGGTDTQYF.